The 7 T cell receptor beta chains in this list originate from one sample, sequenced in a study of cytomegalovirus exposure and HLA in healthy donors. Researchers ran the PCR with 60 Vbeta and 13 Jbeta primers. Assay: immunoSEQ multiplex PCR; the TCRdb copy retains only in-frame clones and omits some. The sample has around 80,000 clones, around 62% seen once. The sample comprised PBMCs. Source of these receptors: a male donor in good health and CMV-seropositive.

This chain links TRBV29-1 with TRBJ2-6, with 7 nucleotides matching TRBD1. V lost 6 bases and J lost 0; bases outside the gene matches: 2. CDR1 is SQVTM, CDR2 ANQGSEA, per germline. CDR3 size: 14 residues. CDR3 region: CSVRGSSGANVLTF. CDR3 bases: TGCAGCGTCAGGGGGAGCTCTGGGGCCAACGTCCTGACTTTC.

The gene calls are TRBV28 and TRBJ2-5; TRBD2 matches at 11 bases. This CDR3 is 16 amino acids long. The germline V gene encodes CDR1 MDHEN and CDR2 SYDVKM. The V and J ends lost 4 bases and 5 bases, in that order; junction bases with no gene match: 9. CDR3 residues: CASSWVTSGARETQYF. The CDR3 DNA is TGTGCCAGCAGTTGGGTGACTAGCGGGGCCCGGGAGACCCAGTACTTC.

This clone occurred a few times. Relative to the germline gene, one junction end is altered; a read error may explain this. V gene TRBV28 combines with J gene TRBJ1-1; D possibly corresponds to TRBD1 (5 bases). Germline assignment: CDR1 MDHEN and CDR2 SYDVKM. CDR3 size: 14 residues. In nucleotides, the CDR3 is TGTGCCAGCAGTGAGATGGACCCCCGCGCGGGACTCGGATTT. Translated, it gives CASSEMDPRAGLGF.

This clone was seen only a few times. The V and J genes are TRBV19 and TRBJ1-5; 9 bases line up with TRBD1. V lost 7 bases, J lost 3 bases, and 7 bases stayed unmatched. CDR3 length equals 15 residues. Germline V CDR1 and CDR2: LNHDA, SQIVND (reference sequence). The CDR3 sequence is CASKSGQGFNQPQHF. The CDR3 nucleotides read TGTGCCAGTAAATCGGGACAGGGATTCAATCAGCCCCAGCATTTT. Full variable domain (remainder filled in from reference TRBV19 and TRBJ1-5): DGGITQSPKYLFRKEGQNVTLSCEQNLNHDAMYWYRQDPGQGLRLIYYSQIVNDFQKGDIAEGYSVSREKKESFPLTVTSAQKNPTAFYLCASKSGQGFNQPQHFGDGTRLSIL.

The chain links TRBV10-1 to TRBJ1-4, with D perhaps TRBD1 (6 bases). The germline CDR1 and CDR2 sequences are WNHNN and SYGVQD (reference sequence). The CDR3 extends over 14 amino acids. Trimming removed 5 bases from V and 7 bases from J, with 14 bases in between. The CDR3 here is CASSRRGRVEKLFF. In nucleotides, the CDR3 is TGCGCCAGCAGTCGCAGGGGTCGAGTTGAAAAACTGTTTTTT.

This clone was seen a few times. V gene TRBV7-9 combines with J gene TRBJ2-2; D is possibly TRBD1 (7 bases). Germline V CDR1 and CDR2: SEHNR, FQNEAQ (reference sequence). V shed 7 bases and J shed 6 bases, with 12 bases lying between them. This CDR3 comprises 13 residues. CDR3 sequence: CASNPGGSGELFF. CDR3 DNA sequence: TGTGCCAGCAATCCAGGGGGGTCCGGGGAGCTGTTTTTT. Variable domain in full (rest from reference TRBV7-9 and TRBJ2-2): DTGVSQNPRHKITKRGQNVTFRCDPISEHNRLYWYRQTLGQGPEFLTYFQNEAQLEKSRLLSDRFSAERPKGSFSTLEIQRTEQGDSAMYLCASNPGGSGELFFGEGSRLTVL.

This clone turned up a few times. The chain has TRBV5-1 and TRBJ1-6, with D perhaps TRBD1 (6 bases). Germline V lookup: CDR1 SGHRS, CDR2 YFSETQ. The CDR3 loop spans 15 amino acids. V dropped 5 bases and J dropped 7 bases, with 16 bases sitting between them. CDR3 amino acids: CASSRNTDSNSPLHF. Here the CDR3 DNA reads TGCGCCAGCAGTCGAAACACGGACAGCAATTCACCCCTCCACTTT.